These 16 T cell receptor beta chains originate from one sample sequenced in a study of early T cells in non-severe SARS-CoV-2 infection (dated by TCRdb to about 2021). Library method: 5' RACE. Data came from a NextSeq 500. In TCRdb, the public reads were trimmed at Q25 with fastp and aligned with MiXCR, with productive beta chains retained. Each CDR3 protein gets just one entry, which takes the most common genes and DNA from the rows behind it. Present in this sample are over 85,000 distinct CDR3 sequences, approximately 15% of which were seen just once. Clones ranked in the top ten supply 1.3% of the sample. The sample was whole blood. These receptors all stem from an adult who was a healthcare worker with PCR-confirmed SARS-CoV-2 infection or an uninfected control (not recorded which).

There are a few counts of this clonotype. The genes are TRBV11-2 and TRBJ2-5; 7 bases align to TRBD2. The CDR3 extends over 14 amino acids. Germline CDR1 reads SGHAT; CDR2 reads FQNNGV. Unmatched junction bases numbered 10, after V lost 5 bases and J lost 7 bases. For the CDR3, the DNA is TGTGCCAGCAGCCCCGGACTAGTGGGGACGACCCAGTACTTC. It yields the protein CASSPGLVGTTQYF.

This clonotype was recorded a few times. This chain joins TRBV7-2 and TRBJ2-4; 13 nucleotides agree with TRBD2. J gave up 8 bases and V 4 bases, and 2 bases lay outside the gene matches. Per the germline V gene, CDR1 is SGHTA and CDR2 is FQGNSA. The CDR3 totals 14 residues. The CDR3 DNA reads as TGTGCCAGCAGCTCGACTAGCGGGAGGTACATTCAGTACTTC. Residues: CASSSTSGRYIQYF.

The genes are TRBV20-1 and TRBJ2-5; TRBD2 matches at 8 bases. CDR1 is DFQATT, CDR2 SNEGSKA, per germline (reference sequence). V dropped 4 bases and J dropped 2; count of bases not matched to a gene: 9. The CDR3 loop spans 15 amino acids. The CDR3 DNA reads TGCAGTGCTACCCTTATTCGGGGGGGGCAAGAGACCCAGTACTTC. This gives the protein CSATLIRGGQETQYF.

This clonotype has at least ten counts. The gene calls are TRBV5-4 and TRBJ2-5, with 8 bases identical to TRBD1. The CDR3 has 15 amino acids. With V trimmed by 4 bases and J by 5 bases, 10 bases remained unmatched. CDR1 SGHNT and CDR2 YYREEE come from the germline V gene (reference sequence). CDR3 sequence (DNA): TGTGCCAGCAGCGTCCTGACAGGGGCCGGGGAGACCCAGTACTTC. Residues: CASSVLTGAGETQYF.

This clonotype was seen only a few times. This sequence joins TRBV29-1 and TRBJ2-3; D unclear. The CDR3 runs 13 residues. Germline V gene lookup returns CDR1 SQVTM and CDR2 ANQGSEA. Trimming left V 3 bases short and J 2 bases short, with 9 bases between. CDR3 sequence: CSVDKGYTDTQYF. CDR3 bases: TGCAGCGTTGATAAGGGTTACACAGATACGCAGTATTTT.

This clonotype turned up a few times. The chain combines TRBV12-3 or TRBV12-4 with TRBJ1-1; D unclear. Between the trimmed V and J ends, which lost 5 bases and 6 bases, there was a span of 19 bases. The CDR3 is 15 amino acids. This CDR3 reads CASSGWERGGAEAFF. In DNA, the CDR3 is TGTGCCAGCAGTGGTTGGGAGAGAGGTGGGGCTGAAGCTTTCTTT.

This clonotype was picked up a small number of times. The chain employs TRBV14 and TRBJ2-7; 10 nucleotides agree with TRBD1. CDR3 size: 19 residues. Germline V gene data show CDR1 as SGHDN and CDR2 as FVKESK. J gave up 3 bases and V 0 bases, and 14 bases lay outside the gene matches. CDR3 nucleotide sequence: TGTGCCAGCAGCCAAGAGGGGACAGGGGTCCAACCCTCACTCTACGAGCAGTACTTC. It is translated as CASSQEGTGVQPSLYEQYF.

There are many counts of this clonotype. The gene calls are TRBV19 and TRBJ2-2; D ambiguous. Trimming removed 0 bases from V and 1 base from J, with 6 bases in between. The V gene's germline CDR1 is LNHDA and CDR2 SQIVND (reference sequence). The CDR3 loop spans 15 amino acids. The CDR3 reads CASSIDGQNTGELFF. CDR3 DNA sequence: TGTGCCAGTAGTATAGATGGGCAGAACACCGGGGAGCTGTTTTTT.

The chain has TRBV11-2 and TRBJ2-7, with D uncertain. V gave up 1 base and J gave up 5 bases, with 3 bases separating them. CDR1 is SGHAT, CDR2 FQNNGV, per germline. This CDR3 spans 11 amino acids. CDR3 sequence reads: CASSLVHEQYF. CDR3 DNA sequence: TGTGCCAGCAGCTTAGTACACGAGCAGTACTTC.

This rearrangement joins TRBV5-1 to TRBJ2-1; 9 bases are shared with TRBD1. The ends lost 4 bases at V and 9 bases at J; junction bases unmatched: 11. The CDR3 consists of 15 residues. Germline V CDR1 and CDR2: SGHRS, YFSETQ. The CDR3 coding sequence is TGCGCCAGCAGCCTACCGAAGGGACAGGGCGGTGAGCAGTTCTTC. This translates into CASSLPKGQGGEQFF.

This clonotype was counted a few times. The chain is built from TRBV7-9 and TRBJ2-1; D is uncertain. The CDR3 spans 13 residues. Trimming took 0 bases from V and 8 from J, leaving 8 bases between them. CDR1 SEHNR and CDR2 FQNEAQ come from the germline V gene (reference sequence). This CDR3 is CASSLAVSHEQFF. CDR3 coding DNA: TGTGCCAGCAGCTTAGCTGTGTCCCATGAGCAGTTCTTC. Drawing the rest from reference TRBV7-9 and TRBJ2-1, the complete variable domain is DTGVSQNPRHKITKRGQNVTFRCDPISEHNRLYWYRQTLGQGPEFLTYFQNEAQLEKSRLLSDRFSAERPKGSFSTLEIQRTEQGDSAMYLCASSLAVSHEQFFGPGTRLTVL.

CDR3 sequence (DNA): TGTGCCAGCACCCAAGCGGGAGAGATTAGGAGGGAGCTGTTTTTT. This encodes CASTQAGEIRRELFF. The chain carries TRBV6-2 or TRBV6-3 and TRBJ2-2, with 8 bases matching TRBD2. Germline-derived CDR1 and CDR2 are MNHEY and SVGEGT. The V and J ends lost 7 bases and 9 bases, in that order; junction bases with no gene match: 13. CDR3 length: 15 amino acids.

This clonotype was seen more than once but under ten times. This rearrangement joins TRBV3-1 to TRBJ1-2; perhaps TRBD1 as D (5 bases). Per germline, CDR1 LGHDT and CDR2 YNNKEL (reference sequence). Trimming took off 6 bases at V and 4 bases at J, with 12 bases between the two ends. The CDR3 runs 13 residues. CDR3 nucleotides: TGTGCCAGCAGTCTAAAAGGGGCCTATGGCTACACCTTC. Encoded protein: CASSLKGAYGYTF.

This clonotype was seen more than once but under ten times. The CDR3 sequence is CASSLETSGTYNEQFF. As DNA, the CDR3 is TGCGCCAGCAGCTTGGAGACTAGCGGTACCTACAATGAGCAGTTCTTC. The chain links TRBV5-1 to TRBJ2-1; the match to TRBD2 covers 9 bases. CDR1 is SGHRS, CDR2 YFSETQ, per germline. The ends lost 0 bases at V and 2 bases at J; junction bases unmatched: 3. This CDR3 is built from 16 residues.

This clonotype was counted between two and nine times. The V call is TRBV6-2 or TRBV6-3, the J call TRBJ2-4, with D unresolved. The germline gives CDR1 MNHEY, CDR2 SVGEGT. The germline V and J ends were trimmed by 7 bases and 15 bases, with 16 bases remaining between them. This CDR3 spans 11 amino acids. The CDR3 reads CASTEVGDPYF. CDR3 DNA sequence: TGTGCCAGCACCGAGGTGGGCGATCCGTACTTC.

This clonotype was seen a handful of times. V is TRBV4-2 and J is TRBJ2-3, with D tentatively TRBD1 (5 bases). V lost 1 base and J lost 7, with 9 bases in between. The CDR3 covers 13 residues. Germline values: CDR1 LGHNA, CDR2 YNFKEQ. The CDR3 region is CASSQARVNTQYF. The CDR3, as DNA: TGTGCCAGCAGCCAAGCCAGGGTAAATACGCAGTATTTT.